The text below deals with one TCR beta chain. Other DNA sequences in the sample encode the same CDR3. The CDR3 totals 13 residues. The V gene end was trimmed by 5 bases and the J gene end by 4 bases; junction bases not matched to a gene: 3. The germline gives CDR1 SEHNR, CDR2 FQNEAQ (reference sequence). The data stem from a study of cytomegalovirus exposure and HLA in healthy donors. PCR primers comprised 60 Vbeta and 13 Jbeta primers. Method: immunoSEQ multiplex PCR; TCRdb's copy keeps in-frame clones and lacks some. This table has around 130,000 clones, 6.5% to 9.5% appearing once. The source material was PBMCs. This receptor was identified in a middle-aged man in good health and CMV-seronegative. V and J are TRBV7-9 and TRBJ2-7; 9 bases are a match to TRBD2. CDR3 in amino acids: CASSPAGGYEQYF. CDR3 in DNA: TGTGCCAGCAGCCCCGCGGGGGGGTACGAGCAGTACTTC.